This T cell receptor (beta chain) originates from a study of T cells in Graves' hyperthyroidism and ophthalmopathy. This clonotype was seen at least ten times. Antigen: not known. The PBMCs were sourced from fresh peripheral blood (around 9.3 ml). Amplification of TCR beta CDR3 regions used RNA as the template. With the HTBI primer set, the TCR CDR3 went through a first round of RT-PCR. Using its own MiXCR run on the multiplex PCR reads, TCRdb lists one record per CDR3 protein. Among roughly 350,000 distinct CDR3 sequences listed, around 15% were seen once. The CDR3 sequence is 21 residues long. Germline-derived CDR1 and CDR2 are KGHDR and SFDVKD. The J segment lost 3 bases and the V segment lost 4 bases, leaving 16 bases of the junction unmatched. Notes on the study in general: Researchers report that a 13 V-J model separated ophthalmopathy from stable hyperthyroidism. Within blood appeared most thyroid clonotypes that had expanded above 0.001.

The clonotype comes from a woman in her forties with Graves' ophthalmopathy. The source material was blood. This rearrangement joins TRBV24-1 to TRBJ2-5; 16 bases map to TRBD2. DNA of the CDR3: TGTGCCACCAGTGACTTTCCCGGGACTAGCGGGGGGGTGACCACCGAAGAGACCCAGTACTTC. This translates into CATSDFPGTSGGVTTEETQYF.